This T cell receptor (beta chain) was found in a study of monozygotic twins with inflammatory bowel disease. Regarding the study as a whole: Between concordant and discordant twins, repertoire similarity failed to differ, a result that limited power may explain.

Turning to this clonotype: Its antigen remains unidentified.

TCRdb reanalyzed the 5' RACE reads, giving one entry per CDR3 protein sequence and no DNA. The sample's table shows some 450,000 distinct CDR3 sequences. The CDR3 contains 16 residues. Germline-derived CDR1 and CDR2 are MDHEN and SYDVKM. The source is a human donor with ulcerative colitis or Crohn's disease, or a healthy co-twin of an affected twin (not recorded which). This chain joins TRBV28 and TRBJ2-4; as DNA is missing, the TRBD1 call by TCRdb cannot be tested. The sample consisted of blood. CDR3 protein: CASSLPPTAGKNIQYF.